This is a list of T cell receptor beta chains from one sample in a study of blood T cell repertoires in COVID-19. Only in-frame clones appear in the TCRdb table, and some are missing; sequencing was by immunoSEQ multiplex PCR. The sample lists approximately 350,000 clones, about 89% occurring once. Sequencing was carried out using peripheral blood. The receptors come from a woman between 45 and 60 years old with COVID-19, enrolled during active disease. The CDR3 runs from the conserved cysteine through the conserved F or W. The D gene is left open where the match is weak. Not all rows give a size; the values are once, few, many and, for expanded clones, a class.

j_call d_call clone_size v_call cdr3_aa cdr3_nt
TRBJ1-1 TRBD1 NA TRBV5-1 CATHSGQANTEAFF TGCGCCACCCACTCGGGACAGGCGAACACTGAAGCTTTCTTT
TRBJ2-7 NA many TRBV7-2 CASSLQGGYYEQYF TGTGCCAGCAGCTTACAGGGGGGTTACTACGAGCAGTACTTC
TRBJ1-1 TRBD1 NA TRBV19 CASSIRTGGAFF TGTGCCAGTAGTATTCGGACAGGGGGAGCTTTCTTT
TRBJ2-1 NA NA TRBV7-6 CASSLPFLSSYDEQFF TGTGCCAGCAGCCTACCCTTTTTGAGCTCGTACGATGAGCAGTTCTTC
TRBJ1-5 NA NA TRBV6-2/TRBV6-3 CASSYGQFSNQPQHF TGTGCCAGCAGTTATGGACAGTTTAGCAATCAGCCCCAGCATTTT
TRBJ2-2 NA once TRBV27 CASRGRGTGELFF TGTGCCAGCAGGGGAAGGGGTACCGGGGAGCTGTTTTTT
TRBJ2-7 TRBD2 NA TRBV19 CASSIGLAGMSPNEQYF TGTGCCAGTAGTATCGGGCTAGCGGGAATGTCCCCTAACGAGCAGTACTTC
TRBJ1-4 TRBD1 NA TRBV25-1 CASSTRTGEKLFF TGTGCCAGCAGTACTCGGACAGGTGAAAAACTGTTTTTT
TRBJ1-2 TRBD1 NA TRBV6-5 CASSYFGQGTNYGYTF TGTGCCAGCAGTTACTTCGGACAGGGCACTAACTATGGCTACACCTTC
TRBJ2-2 TRBD1 NA TRBV7-3 CASSLRQGVGTGELFF TGTGCCAGCAGCTTAAGACAGGGGGTTGGTACCGGGGAGCTGTTTTTT
TRBJ1-2 NA NA TRBV27 CASSLTGIVRGYTF TGTGCCAGCAGTTTAACGGGTATCGTTCGGGGCTACACCTTC
TRBJ2-1 TRBD1 NA TRBV5-4 CASSSTGDNEQFF TGTGCCAGCAGCTCGACAGGGGACAATGAGCAGTTCTTC
TRBJ2-3 NA NA TRBV4-1 CASSHVGPSPPQYF TGCGCCAGCAGCCACGTTGGGCCTTCCCCCCCGCAGTATTTT
TRBJ1-5 NA few TRBV30 CAWTEGVGIGQPQHF TGTGCCTGGACTGAGGGAGTAGGGATAGGTCAGCCCCAGCATTTT
TRBJ2-7 TRBD1 NA TRBV4-3 CASSYGQGDYEQYF TGCGCCAGCAGCTATGGACAGGGGGATTACGAGCAGTACTTC
TRBJ2-7 NA NA TRBV2 CASLGFLTSRESGEQYF TGTGCCAGCCTTGGGTTCCTGACTAGTCGGGAGTCGGGCGAGCAGTACTTC
TRBJ2-6 NA NA TRBV6-2/TRBV6-3 CASSYDLQIFSGANVLTF TGTGCCAGCAGTTACGATCTACAGATTTTCTCTGGGGCCAACGTCCTGACTTTC
TRBJ1-2 NA NA TRBV5-1 CASSLGTLLEGYTF TGCGCCAGCAGCTTGGGGACACTCCTGGAAGGCTACACCTTC
TRBJ1-2 TRBD1 NA TRBV5-1 CASSSGTGNGYTF TGCGCCAGCAGCTCAGGGACAGGGAATGGCTACACCTTC
TRBJ1-1 NA once TRBV23-1 CASSLYQTGHLLLNTEAFF TGCGCCAGCAGTTTGTACCAGACGGGACACCTTCTCTTGAACACTGAAGCTTTCTTT
TRBJ1-5 TRBD1 NA TRBV19 CASTNKGAGSNQPQHF TGTGCCAGTACCAATAAGGGGGCGGGGAGCAATCAGCCCCAGCATTTT
TRBJ2-1 TRBD2 once TRBV27 CAAPAGGGEQFF TGTGCCGCCCCAGCGGGAGGGGGTGAGCAGTTCTTC
TRBJ2-7 NA NA TRBV6-6 CASSRGGVAGKLYEQYF TGTGCCAGCAGCCGAGGGGGGGTAGCGGGCAAACTCTACGAGCAGTACTTC
TRBJ2-1 TRBD2 NA TRBV7-3 CASSLSTSGAYNEQFF TGTGCCAGCAGCTTATCAACTAGCGGGGCCTACAATGAGCAGTTCTTC
TRBJ2-3 NA NA TRBV5-6 CASSHKAGDTQYF TGTGCCAGCAGCCACAAAGCGGGAGATACGCAGTATTTT
TRBJ1-2 NA once TRBV5-1 CASSLDSRNIYGYTF TGCGCCAGCAGCTTGGACAGTCGGAACATTTATGGCTACACCTTC
TRBJ2-7 TRBD2 NA TRBV7-2 CASSSLQRERSYEQYF TGTGCCAGCAGCTCCCTTCAGCGGGAGAGGAGCTACGAGCAGTACTTC
TRBJ2-7 TRBD2 few TRBV30 CAWSAGTSGEQYF TGTGCCTGGAGCGCCGGGACTAGCGGCGAGCAGTACTTC
TRBJ1-1 NA NA TRBV11-3 CASSSRQLNTEAFF TGTGCCAGCAGCTCGCGACAGCTGAACACTGAAGCTTTCTTT